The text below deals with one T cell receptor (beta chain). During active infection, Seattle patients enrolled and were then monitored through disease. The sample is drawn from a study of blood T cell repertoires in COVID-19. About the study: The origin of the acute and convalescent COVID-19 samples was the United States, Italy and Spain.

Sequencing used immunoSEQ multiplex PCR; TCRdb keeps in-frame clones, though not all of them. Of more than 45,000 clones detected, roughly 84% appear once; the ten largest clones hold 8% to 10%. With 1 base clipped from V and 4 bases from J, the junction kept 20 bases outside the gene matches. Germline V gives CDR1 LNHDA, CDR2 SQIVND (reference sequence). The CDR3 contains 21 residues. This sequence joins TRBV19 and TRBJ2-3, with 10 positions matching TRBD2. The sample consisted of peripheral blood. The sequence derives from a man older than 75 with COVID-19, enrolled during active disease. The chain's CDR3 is CASSIAWASGSFRGVADTQYF. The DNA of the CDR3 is TGTGCCAGTAGTATAGCTTGGGCTAGCGGGAGTTTCAGAGGGGTCGCAGATACGCAGTATTTT.